Listed below are T cell receptor beta chains from one sample, sequenced in a study of shared clonotypes between healthy human individuals. The data were produced by immunoSEQ multiplex PCR, yet TCRdb's version contains in-frame clones alone and is incomplete. The repertoire holds about 2.3 million clones, with approximately 95% as singletons. Specimen: naive CD4+ T cells from PBMCs. The origin of the receptors is a man between 18 and 29 years old in good health. Some clones in this sample may be carry-over from other donors' samples. The CDR3 runs from the conserved cysteine through the conserved F or W. Fields, in order: V gene, D gene, J gene, clone size, CDR3 DNA, CDR3 protein. D genes are given only for firm matches. Expanded clones are given a class, and other clones once, few, many or no size at all.

>TRBV14|-|TRBJ2-4|-
TGTGCCAGCAGCCAAGAACGAACCGTCGGGAACATTCAGTACTTC
CASSQERTVGNIQYF
>TRBV5-1|TRBD2|TRBJ2-7|-
TGCGCCAGCAGCGACAGCGGGAGCTCCAGTTACGAGCAGTACTTC
CASSDSGSSSYEQYF
>TRBV9|-|TRBJ2-1|-
TGTGCCAGCAGCGTAGGGGCCGGGACCCTTGAGAATGAGCAGTTCTTC
CASSVGAGTLENEQFF
>TRBV5-1|TRBD1|TRBJ2-7|-
TGCGCCAGCAGCTTAATGCCAGGGGGCGACGAGCAGTACTTC
CASSLMPGGDEQYF
>TRBV25-1|-|TRBJ1-4|-
TGTGCCAGCAGTGTGAACGACGAAAAACTGTTTTTT
CASSVNDEKLFF
>TRBV10-2|-|TRBJ2-1|-
TGCGCCAGCACGTCCAGGCAGGGGGGAAATGAGCAGTTCTTC
CASTSRQGGNEQFF
>TRBV7-9|-|TRBJ2-7|-
TGTGCCAGCAGCTTAGGTGTGTACGAGCAGTACTTC
CASSLGVYEQYF
>TRBV25-1|-|TRBJ1-5|-
TGTGCCAGCAGTGAAAACAGACCGGACCATCAGCCCCAGCATTTT
CASSENRPDHQPQHF
>TRBV6-1|-|TRBJ2-7|-
TGTGCCAGCAGTGAAGGGGGGGCCTCCTACGAGCAGTACTTC
CASSEGGASYEQYF
>TRBV4-3|-|TRBJ2-1|-
TGCGCCAGCAGCCGAGAAGTAGGGAGTTACAATGAGCAGTTCTTC
CASSREVGSYNEQFF
>TRBV2|-|TRBJ1-1|-
TGTGCCAGCAGTGATTCAGGGTACACTGAAGCTTTCTTT
CASSDSGYTEAFF
>TRBV28|-|TRBJ2-5|-
TGTGCCAGCAGTTTATTCCCAGAGACCCAGTACTTC
CASSLFPETQYF
>TRBV5-5|-|TRBJ2-6|-
TGTGCCAGCAGTCCTAGCCTCTCTGGGGCCAACGTCCTGACTTTC
CASSPSLSGANVLTF
>TRBV2|TRBD1|TRBJ1-4|-
TGTGCCAGCAGTGATACAGGGGGAGAAAAACTGTTTTTT
CASSDTGGEKLFF
>TRBV5-4|-|TRBJ2-7|-
TGTGCCAGCAGCTTGGCCCCCCCGGGAGAGCAGTACTTC
CASSLAPPGEQYF
>TRBV15|-|TRBJ1-2|-
TGTGCCACCAGCAGAGGGGATCGCAACTATGGCTACACCTTC
CATSRGDRNYGYTF
>TRBV27|-|TRBJ2-7|-
TGTGCCGTTGTTGGGAGGAGGAACGAGCAGTACTTC
CAVVGRRNEQYF
>TRBV7-2|-|TRBJ2-7|-
TGTGCCAGCAGCTTTGTGGTATCGAGCAGATACGAGCAGTACTTC
CASSFVVSSRYEQYF
>TRBV6-6|TRBD2|TRBJ2-7|-
TGTGCCAGCAGTGACCCACTAGCGGGAAGCTACGAGCAGTACTTC
CASSDPLAGSYEQYF
>TRBV7-8|-|TRBJ1-4|once
TGTGCCAGCAGCTTGCCGTTTGACAGTTTCAATGAAAAACTGTTTTTT
CASSLPFDSFNEKLFF
>TRBV19|-|TRBJ1-1|-
TGTGCCAGTAGTACCTATTTCTCCCGCGTAAACACTGAAGCTTTCTTT
CASSTYFSRVNTEAFF
>TRBV11-2|TRBD1|TRBJ1-1|once
TGTGCCAGCAGCAGACAGGGAGCAAGCTGGACTGAAGCTTTCTTT
CASSRQGASWTEAFF
>TRBV12-5|-|TRBJ2-5|-
TGTGCTAGTGGTTCCGGAGAGACCCAGTACTTC
CASGSGETQYF
>TRBV2|-|TRBJ1-4|-
TGTGCCAGCTCTGCGGGTGGTGAAAAACTGTTTTTT
CASSAGGEKLFF
>TRBV5-1|-|TRBJ1-4|-
TGCGCCAGCAGCTTGGGACATGAAAAACTGTTTTTT
CASSLGHEKLFF
>TRBV7-2|TRBD1|TRBJ1-5|once
TGTGCCAGCAGCTTACGGGACAGGGCCAATCAGCCCCAGCATTTT
CASSLRDRANQPQHF
>TRBV7-9|TRBD1|TRBJ1-6|-
TGTGCCAGCAGCCTACAGGGGGCTTATGGTTCACCCCTCCACTTT
CASSLQGAYGSPLHF
>TRBV4-1|-|TRBJ2-6|-
TGCGCCAGCAGGGCTCCAGGGTTTACTGGGGCCAACGTCCTGACTTTC
CASRAPGFTGANVLTF